The 8 T cell receptor beta chains in this list originate from one sample, sequenced in a study of shared clonotypes between healthy human individuals. Assay: immunoSEQ multiplex PCR; the TCRdb copy retains only in-frame clones and omits some. The sample carries about 2.4 million clones, roughly 93% recorded once. The sequenced sample was naive CD4+ T cells from PBMCs. Subset indicated: CD45RA+ positively selected. The receptor set was obtained from a man younger than 35 in good health. Some clones in this sample may be carry-over from other donors' samples.

This rearrangement joins TRBV15 to TRBJ2-3, with 7 bases fitting TRBD1. The CDR3 is made up of 15 amino acids. The germline CDR1 and CDR2 sequences are LNHNV and YYDKDF (reference sequence). V lost 4 bases to trimming and J lost 6 bases; unmatched junction nucleotides: 10. The CDR3 sequence is CATSKRTGPGDTQYF. CDR3 nucleotide sequence: TGTGCCACCAGCAAAAGGACAGGACCGGGGGATACGCAGTATTTT.

The chain uses TRBV25-1 and TRBJ1-2, with 7 bases fitting TRBD1. Germline values: CDR1 MGHDK, CDR2 SYGVNS. CDR3 length equals 13 residues. V trimming: 3 bases; J trimming: 3 bases; junction bases outside the gene matches: 1. The CDR3 is CASSDDRDYGYTF. The CDR3, as DNA: TGTGCCAGCAGTGACGACAGGGACTATGGCTACACCTTC.

V usage is TRBV19 and J usage is TRBJ1-5, with D perhaps TRBD1 (5 bases). Trimming took off 6 bases at V and 3 bases at J, with 21 bases between the two ends. Per germline, CDR1 LNHDA and CDR2 SQIVND (reference sequence). The CDR3 covers 17 residues. The CDR3 protein is CASSQNPSRADNQPQHF. DNA of the CDR3: TGTGCCAGTAGCCAAAATCCGTCCAGGGCCGACAATCAGCCCCAGCATTTT.

This clone occurred once. Other nucleotide sequences from this sample produce the same CDR3. V and J are TRBV28 and TRBJ1-1; no definite D call. With 6 bases removed from V and 0 bases from J, the gap between germline ends came to 14 bases. The germline CDR1 and CDR2 sequences are MDHEN and SYDVKM. The CDR3 sequence is 15 residues long. The CDR3 here is CASSPLGAMNTEAFF. The CDR3, as DNA: TGTGCCAGCAGCCCCTTGGGTGCCATGAACACTGAAGCTTTCTTT.

V usage is TRBV28 and J usage is TRBJ2-1; no reliable D call. Trimming stripped 2 bases from V and 0 bases from J, with 20 bases between. The germline gives CDR1 MDHEN, CDR2 SYDVKM. The CDR3 is 19 amino acids. The CDR3 reads CASSLRLGRLTSSYNEQFF. Written as DNA, the CDR3 is TGTGCCAGCAGTTTAAGACTGGGCCGGCTGACGAGCTCCTACAATGAGCAGTTCTTC.

The gene calls are TRBV4-3 and TRBJ2-2; maybe TRBD2 (5 bases). Trimming cost V 1 base and J 7 bases, with 10 bases left between them. Germline assignment: CDR1 LGHNA and CDR2 YSLEER. The CDR3 sequence is 14 residues long. The CDR3 sequence: CASSQVGGDGELFF. The CDR3 bases are TGCGCCAGCAGCCAAGTAGGAGGTGACGGGGAGCTGTTTTTT.

Concerning this clone: At the DNA level, this CDR3 is encoded by other sequences in the same sample as well. V is TRBV28 and J is TRBJ2-7, with a tentative D call TRBD1 (6 bases). V shed 2 bases and J shed 2 bases, with 10 bases lying between them. CDR3 size: 14 residues. Germline CDR1 is MDHEN and CDR2 is SYDVKM. CDR3 nucleotides: TGTGCCAGCAGTTTACAGGGGTTCCCCTACGAGCAGTACTTC. Its translation is CASSLQGFPYEQYF. Complete variable domain (other parts from reference TRBV28 and TRBJ2-7): DVKVTQSSRYLVKRTGEKVFLECVQDMDHENMFWYRQDPGLGLRLIYFSYDVKMKEKGDIPEGYSVSREKKERFSLILESASTNQTSMYLCASSLQGFPYEQYFGPGTRLTVT.

The chain recombines TRBV11-2 with TRBJ2-7; D is unresolved. Trimming removed 1 base at V and 0 bases at J, with 13 bases between. The CDR3 is made up of 16 amino acids. Germline V CDR1 and CDR2: SGHAT, FQNNGV. CDR3 in amino acids: CASSLVGKLTSYEQYF. The CDR3 nucleotides read TGTGCCAGCAGCTTAGTGGGGAAACTTACCTCCTACGAGCAGTACTTC.